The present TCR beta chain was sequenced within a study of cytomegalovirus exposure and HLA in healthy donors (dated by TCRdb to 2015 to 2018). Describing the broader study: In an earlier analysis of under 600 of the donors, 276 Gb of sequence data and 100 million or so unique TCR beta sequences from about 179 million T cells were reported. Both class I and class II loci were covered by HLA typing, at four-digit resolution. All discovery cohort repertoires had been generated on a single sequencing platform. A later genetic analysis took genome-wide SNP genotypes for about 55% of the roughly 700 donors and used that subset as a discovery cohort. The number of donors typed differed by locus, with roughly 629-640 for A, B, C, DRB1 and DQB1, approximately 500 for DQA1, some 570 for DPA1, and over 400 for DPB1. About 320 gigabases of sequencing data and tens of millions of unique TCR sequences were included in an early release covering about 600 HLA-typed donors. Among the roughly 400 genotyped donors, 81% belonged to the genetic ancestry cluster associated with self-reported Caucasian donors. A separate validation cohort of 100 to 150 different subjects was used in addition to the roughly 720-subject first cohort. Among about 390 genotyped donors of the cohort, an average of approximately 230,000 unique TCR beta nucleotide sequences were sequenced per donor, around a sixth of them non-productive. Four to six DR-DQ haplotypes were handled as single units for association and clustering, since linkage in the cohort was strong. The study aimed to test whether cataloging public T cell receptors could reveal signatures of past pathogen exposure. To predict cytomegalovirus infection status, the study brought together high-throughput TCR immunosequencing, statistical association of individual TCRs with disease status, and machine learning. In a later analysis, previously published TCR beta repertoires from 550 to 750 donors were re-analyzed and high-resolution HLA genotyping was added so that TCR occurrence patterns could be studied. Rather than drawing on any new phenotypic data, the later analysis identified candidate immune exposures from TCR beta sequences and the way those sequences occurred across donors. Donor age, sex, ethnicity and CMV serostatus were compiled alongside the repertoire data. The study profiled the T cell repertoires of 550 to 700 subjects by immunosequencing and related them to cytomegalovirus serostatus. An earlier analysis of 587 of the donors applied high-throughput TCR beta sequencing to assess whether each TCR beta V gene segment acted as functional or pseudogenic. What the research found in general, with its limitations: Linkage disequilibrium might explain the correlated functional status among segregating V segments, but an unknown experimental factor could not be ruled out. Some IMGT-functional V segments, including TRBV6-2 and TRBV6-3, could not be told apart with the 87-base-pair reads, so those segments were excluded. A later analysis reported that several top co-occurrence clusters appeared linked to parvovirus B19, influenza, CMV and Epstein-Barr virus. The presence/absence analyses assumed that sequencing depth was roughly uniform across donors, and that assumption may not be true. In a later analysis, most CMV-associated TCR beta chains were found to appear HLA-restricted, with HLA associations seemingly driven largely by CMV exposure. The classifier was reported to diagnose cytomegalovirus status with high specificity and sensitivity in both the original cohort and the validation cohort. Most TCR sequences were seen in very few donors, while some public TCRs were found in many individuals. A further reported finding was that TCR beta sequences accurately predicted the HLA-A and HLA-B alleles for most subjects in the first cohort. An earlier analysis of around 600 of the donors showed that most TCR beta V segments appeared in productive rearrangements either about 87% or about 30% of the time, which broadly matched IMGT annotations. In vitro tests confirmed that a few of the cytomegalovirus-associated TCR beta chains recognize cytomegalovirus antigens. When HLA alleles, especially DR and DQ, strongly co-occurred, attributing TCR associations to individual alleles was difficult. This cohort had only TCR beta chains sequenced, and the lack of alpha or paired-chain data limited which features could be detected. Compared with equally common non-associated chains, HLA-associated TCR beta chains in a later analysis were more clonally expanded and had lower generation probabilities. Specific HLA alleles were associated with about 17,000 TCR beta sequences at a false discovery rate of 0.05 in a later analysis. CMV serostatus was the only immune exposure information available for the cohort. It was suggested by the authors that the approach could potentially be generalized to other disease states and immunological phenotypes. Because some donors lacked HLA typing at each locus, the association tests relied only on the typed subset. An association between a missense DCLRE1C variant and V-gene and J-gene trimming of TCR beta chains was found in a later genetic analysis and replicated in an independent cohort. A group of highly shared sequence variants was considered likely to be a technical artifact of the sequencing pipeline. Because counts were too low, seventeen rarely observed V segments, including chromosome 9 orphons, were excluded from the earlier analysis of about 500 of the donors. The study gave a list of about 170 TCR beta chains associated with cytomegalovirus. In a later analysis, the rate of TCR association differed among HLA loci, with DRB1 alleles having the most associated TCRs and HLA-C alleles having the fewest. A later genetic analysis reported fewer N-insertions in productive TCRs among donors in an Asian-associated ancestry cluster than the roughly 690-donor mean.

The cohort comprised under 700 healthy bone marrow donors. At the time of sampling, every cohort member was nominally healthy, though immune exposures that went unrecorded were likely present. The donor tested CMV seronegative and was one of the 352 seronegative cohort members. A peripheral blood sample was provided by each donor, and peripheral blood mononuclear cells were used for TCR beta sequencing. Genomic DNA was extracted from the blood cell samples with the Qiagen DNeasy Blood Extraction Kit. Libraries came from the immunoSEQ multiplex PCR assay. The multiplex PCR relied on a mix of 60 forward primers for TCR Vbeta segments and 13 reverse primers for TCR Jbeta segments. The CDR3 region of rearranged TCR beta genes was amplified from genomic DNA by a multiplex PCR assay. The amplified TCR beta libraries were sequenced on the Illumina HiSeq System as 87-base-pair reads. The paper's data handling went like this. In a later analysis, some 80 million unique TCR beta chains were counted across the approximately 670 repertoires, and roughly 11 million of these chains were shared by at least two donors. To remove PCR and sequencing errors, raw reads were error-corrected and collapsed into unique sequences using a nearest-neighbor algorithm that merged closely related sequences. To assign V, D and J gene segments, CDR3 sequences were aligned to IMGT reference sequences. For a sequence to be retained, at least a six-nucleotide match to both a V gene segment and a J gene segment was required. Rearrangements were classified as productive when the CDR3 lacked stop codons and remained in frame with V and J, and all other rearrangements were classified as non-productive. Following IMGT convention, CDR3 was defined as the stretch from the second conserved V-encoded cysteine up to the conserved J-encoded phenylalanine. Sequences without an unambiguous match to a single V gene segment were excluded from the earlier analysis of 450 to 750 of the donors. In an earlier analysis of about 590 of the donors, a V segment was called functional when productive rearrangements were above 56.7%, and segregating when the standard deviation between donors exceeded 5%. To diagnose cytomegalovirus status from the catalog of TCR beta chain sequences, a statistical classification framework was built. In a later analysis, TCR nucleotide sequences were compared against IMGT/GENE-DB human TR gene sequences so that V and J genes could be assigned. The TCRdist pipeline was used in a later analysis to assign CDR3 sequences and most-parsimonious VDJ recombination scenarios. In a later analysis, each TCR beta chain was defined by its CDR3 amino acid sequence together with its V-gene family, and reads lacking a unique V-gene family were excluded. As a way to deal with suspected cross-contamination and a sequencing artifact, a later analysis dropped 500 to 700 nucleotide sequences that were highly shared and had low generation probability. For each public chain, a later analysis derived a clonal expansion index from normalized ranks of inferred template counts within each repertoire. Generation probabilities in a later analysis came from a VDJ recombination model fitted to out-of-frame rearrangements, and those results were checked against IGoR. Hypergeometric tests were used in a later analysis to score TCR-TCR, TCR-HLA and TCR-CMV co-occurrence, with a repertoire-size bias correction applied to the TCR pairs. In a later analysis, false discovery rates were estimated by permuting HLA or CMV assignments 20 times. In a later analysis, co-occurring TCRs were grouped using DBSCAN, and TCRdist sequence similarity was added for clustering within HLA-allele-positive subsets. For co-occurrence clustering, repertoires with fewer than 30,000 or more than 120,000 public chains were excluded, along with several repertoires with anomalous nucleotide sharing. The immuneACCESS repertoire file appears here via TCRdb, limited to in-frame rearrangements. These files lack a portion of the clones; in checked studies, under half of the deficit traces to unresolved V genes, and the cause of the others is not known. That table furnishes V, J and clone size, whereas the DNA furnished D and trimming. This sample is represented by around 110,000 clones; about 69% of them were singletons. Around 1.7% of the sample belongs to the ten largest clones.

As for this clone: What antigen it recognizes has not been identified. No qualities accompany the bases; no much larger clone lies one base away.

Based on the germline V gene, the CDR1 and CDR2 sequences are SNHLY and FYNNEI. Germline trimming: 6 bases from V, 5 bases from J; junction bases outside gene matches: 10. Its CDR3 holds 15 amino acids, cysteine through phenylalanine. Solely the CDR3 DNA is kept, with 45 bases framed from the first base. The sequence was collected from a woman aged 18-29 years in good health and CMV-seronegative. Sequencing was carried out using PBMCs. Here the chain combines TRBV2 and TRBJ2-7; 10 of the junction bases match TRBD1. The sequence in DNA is TGTGCCAGCAGCCGATCCGGCGGACAGGGGGACGAGCAGTACTTC. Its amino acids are CASSRSGGQGDEQYF.